The next 11 T cell receptor beta chains were all read from a single sample in a study of response to subunit inactivated influenza vaccine. TCRdb called the RT-PCR reads again in MiXCR, with one record for every CDR3 protein. The repertoire holds 500,000 or so distinct CDR3 sequences, with 16% as singletons. Sequences were derived from CD4+ T cells sorted from PBMCs, sampled around 25 months after vaccination. These receptor sequences come from a man aged 50 to 69 who received an inactivated influenza vaccine.

This clonotype was detected ten times or more. The chain is built from TRBV9 and TRBJ2-5, with D hard to call. CDR1 and CDR2 (germline): SGDLS, YYNGEE. V was clipped by 7 bases and J by 5 bases, with 18 bases between them. The CDR3 is made up of 14 amino acids. In DNA form, the CDR3 reads TGTGCCAGCGGCGCCGCGTTCCAAGGGGAGACCCAGTACTTC. Translated, it gives CASGAAFQGETQYF.

Only a few counts were recorded for this clonotype. The rearrangement uses TRBV20-1 and TRBJ1-1; TRBD1 matches 10 bases. Looked up from germline, CDR1 is DFQATT and CDR2 is SNEGSKA (reference sequence). Losses at the gene ends were 7 bases for V and 3 bases for J; bases not matched to a gene: 8. This CDR3 contains 14 residues. Written as DNA, the CDR3 is TGCAGTGTCGACAGGGGGCGAATAGACACTGAAGCTTTCTTT. Its protein is CSVDRGRIDTEAFF.

This rearrangement joins TRBV29-1 to TRBJ1-1; no firm D call. Germline V CDR1 and CDR2: SQVTM, ANQGSEA. The germline V and J ends were trimmed by 6 bases and 3 bases, with 14 bases remaining between them. The CDR3 is made up of 13 amino acids. This CDR3 reads CSVYSDLDTEAFF. CDR3 DNA sequence: TGCAGCGTGTACTCCGACTTGGACACTGAAGCTTTCTTT.

This clonotype has more than one count but fewer than ten. This chain links TRBV20-1 with TRBJ2-3; D remains ambiguous. V was pared by 6 bases and J by 0 bases, with 10 bases between. This CDR3 is 13 amino acids long. The V gene's germline CDR1 is DFQATT and CDR2 SNEGSKA (reference sequence). Written as DNA, the CDR3 is TGCAGTGCCCCCGACTTTAGCACAGATACGCAGTATTTT. Its protein is CSAPDFSTDTQYF.

This clonotype was picked up a small number of times. The rearrangement uses TRBV5-5 and TRBJ1-3; 7 bases match TRBD1. Trimming removed 5 bases from V and 0 bases from J; junction bases left unmatched: 5. The CDR3 consists of 15 residues. Germline loops: CDR1 SGHKS, CDR2 YYEKEE (reference sequence). CDR3 protein: CASRTGQNSGNTIYF. The CDR3 DNA sequence: TGTGCCAGCAGAACGGGACAGAACTCTGGAAACACCATATATTTT.

V gene TRBV11-1 combines with J gene TRBJ2-1; D may be TRBD1 (6 bases). V shed 6 bases and J shed 6 bases, with 15 bases lying between them. This CDR3 is 14 amino acids long. Germline loops: CDR1 SGHAT, CDR2 FQDESV (reference sequence). CDR3 sequence: CASSSGMGANEQFF. The CDR3 DNA follows: TGTGCCAGCAGTTCGGGGATGGGGGCCAATGAGCAGTTCTTC. Together with reference TRBV11-1 and TRBJ2-1, the CDR3 gives the full variable domain: EAEVAQSPRYKITEKSQAVAFWCDPISGHATLYWYRQILGQGPELLVQFQDESVVDDSQLPKDRFSAERLKGVDSTLKIQPAELGDSAMYLCASSSGMGANEQFFGPGTRLTVL.

This clonotype showed up just a few times. The chain joins TRBV7-3 to TRBJ2-2, with 10 bases aligning to TRBD2. Germline trimming cut 1 base from V and 5 bases from J; bases unmatched to any gene: 7. The CDR3 length is 17 residues. Germline-derived CDR1 and CDR2 are SGHTA and FQGTGA. The CDR3 is CASSLSLAGVSTGELFF. CDR3 bases: TGTGCCAGCAGCTTAAGTCTAGCGGGAGTCAGTACCGGGGAGCTGTTTTTT.

The rearrangement uses TRBV5-1 and TRBJ1-1; the D gene is possibly TRBD1 (5 bases). Germline values: CDR1 SGHRS, CDR2 YFSETQ. This CDR3 contains 15 residues. V lost 2 bases and J lost 1, with 12 bases in between. CDR3 in DNA: TGCGCCAGCAGCTTCGAACCAGGGCGGAACACTGAAGCTTTCTTT. Encoded protein: CASSFEPGRNTEAFF.

This clonotype was recorded a few times. The chain joins TRBV5-1 to TRBJ2-7; 8 bases line up with TRBD2. The CDR3 runs 15 residues. J lost 6 bases, V lost 0 bases, and 8 bases had no gene match. Germline lookup yields CDR1 SGHRS and CDR2 YFSETQ. The CDR3 DNA sequence: TGCGCCAGCAGCTTGGATCCGGGGGGGAACCTCGAGCAGTACTTC. Translating gives CASSLDPGGNLEQYF.

This clonotype has more than one count but fewer than ten. V and J are TRBV27 and TRBJ2-7, with 7 bases that match TRBD1. Looked up from germline, CDR1 is MNHEY and CDR2 is SMNVEV (reference sequence). There are 15 residues in the CDR3. V lost 5 bases and J lost 3; bases outside the gene matches: 10. CDR3 DNA sequence: TGTGCCAGCAGTCGAGCCCGGGACAGAGACTACGAGCAGTACTTC. It specifies CASSRARDRDYEQYF.

This clonotype has just a few counts. The chain employs TRBV20-1 and TRBJ2-4, with D possibly matching TRBD2 (5 bases). V lost 4 bases, J lost 6 bases, and 19 bases lay in between. This CDR3 contains 15 residues. The germline CDR1 and CDR2 sequences are DFQATT and SNEGSKA (reference sequence). The DNA of the CDR3 is TGCAGTGCTAAAAGACCCCGCAGCAGCGGAAACATTCAGTACTTC. Translating it yields CSAKRPRSSGNIQYF.